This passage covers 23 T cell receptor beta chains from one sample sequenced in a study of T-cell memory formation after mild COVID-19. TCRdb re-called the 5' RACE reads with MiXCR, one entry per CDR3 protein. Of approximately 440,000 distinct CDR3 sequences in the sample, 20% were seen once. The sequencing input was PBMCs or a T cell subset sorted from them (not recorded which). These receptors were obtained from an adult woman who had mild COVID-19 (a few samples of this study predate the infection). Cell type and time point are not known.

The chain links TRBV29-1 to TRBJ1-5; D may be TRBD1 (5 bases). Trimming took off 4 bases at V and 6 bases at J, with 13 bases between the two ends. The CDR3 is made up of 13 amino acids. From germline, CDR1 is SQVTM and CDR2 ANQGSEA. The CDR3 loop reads CSVGGGSGQPQHF. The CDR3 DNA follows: TGCAGCGTTGGTGGGGGAAGCGGTCAGCCCCAGCATTTT. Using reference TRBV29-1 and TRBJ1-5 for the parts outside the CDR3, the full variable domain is SAVISQKPSRDICQRGTSLTIQCQVDSQVTMMFWYRQQPGQSLTLIATANQGSEATYESGFVIDKFPISRPNLTFSTLTVSNMSPEDSSIYLCSVGGGSGQPQHFGDGTRLSIL.

The CDR3 DNA reads TGTGCCAGCACCCTTGGGAGAGCTACAGATACGCAGTATTTT. Its translation is CASTLGRATDTQYF. The chain couples TRBV12-3 or TRBV12-4 to TRBJ2-3, with D possibly TRBD2 on 5 matching bases. The CDR3 has 14 amino acids. The V gene lost 7 bases and the J gene lost 3 bases, with 14 bases spanning the gap.

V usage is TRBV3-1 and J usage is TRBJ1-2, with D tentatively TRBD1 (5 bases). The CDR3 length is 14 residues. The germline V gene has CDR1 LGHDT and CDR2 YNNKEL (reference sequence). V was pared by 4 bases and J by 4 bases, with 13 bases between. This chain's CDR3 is CASSPPGVGYGYTF. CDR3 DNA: TGTGCCAGCAGCCCCCCGGGGGTTGGCTATGGCTACACCTTC.

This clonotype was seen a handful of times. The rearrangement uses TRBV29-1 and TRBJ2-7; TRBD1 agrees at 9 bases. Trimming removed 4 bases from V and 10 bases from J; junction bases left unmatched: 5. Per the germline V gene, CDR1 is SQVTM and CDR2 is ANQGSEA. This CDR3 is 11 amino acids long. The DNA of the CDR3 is TGCAGCGTTGTGGGACAGGGCTATCAGTACTTC. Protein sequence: CSVVGQGYQYF.

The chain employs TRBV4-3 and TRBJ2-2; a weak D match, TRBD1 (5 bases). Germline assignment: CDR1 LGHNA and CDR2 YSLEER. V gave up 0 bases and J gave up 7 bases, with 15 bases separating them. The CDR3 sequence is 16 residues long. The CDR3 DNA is TGCGCCAGCAGCCAAGAATTAGGGGTTCGGATCGGGGAGCTGTTTTTT. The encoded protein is CASSQELGVRIGELFF.

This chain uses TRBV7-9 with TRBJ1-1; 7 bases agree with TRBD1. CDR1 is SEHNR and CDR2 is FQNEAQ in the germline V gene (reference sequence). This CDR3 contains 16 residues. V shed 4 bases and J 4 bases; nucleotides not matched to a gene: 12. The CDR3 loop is CASSSRLPGGGTEAFF. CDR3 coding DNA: TGTGCCAGCAGCTCTCGGTTGCCAGGGGGTGGCACTGAAGCTTTCTTT. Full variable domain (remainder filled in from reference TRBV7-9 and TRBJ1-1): DTGVSQNPRHKITKRGQNVTFRCDPISEHNRLYWYRQTLGQGPEFLTYFQNEAQLEKSRLLSDRFSAERPKGSFSTLEIQRTEQGDSAMYLCASSSRLPGGGTEAFFGQGTRLTVV.

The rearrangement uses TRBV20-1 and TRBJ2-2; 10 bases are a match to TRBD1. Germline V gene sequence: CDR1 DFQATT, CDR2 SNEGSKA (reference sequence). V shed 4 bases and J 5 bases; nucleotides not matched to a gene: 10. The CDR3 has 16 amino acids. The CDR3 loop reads CSAKKPGTGETGELFF. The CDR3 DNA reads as TGCAGTGCTAAGAAACCCGGGACAGGGGAAACCGGGGAGCTGTTTTTT.

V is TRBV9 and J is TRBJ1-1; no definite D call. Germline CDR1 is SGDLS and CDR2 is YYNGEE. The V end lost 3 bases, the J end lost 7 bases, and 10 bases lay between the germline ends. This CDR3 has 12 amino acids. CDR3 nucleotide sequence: TGTGCCAGCAGCGCGGGCCTTAATGAAGCTTTCTTT. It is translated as CASSAGLNEAFF. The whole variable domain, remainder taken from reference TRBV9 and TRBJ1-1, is DSGVTQTPKHLITATGQRVTLRCSPRSGDLSVYWYQQSLDQGLQFLIQYYNGEERAKGNILERFSAQQFPDLHSELNLSSLELGDSALYFCASSAGLNEAFFGQGTRLTVV.

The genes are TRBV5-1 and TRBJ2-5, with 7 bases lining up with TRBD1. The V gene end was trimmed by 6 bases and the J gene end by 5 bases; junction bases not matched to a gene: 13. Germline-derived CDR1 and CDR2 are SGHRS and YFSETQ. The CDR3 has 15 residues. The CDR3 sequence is CASTTAPQGDETQYF. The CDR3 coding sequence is TGCGCCAGCACCACCGCACCCCAGGGGGATGAGACCCAGTACTTC.

The CDR3: CATRRRAAYEQYF. CDR3 DNA sequence: TGTGCCACCCGGCGCAGGGCGGCCTACGAGCAGTACTTC. The chain links TRBV27 to TRBJ2-7; D perhaps matches TRBD1 (5 bases). CDR1 and CDR2 (germline): MNHEY, SMNVEV (reference sequence). The CDR3 loop spans 13 amino acids. V dropped 10 bases and J dropped 2 bases, with 15 bases sitting between them.

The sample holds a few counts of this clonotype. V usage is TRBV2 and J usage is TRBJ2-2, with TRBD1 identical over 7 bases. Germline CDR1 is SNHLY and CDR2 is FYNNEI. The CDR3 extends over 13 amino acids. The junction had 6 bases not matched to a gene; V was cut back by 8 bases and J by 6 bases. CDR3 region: CASRQGPPGELFF. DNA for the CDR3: TGTGCCAGCCGACAGGGTCCCCCCGGGGAGCTGTTTTTT. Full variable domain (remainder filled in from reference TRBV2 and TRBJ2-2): EPEVTQTPSHQVTQMGQEVILRCVPISNHLYFYWYRQILGQKVEFLVSFYNNEISEKSEIFDDQFSVERPDGSNFTLKIRSTKLEDSAMYFCASRQGPPGELFFGEGSRLTVL.

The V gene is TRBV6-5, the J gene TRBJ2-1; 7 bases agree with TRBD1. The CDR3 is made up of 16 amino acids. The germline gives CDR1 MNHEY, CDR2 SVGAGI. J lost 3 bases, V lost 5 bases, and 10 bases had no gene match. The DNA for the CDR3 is TGTGCCAGCAGTCACCCATCGACAGGGTACTACAATGAGCAGTTCTTC. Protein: CASSHPSTGYYNEQFF.

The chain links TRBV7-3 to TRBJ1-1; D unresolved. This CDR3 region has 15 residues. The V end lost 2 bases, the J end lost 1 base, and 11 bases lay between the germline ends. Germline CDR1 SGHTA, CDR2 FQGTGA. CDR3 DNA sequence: TGTGCCAGCAGCTTACTGGGAGGACCGAACACTGAAGCTTTCTTT. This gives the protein CASSLLGGPNTEAFF.

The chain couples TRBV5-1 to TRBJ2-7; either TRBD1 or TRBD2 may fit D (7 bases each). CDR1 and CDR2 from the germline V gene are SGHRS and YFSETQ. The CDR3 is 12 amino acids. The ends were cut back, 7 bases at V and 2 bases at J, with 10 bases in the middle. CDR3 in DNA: TGCGCCAGCTCAGGGGGGGCCTACGAGCAGTACTTC. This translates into CASSGGAYEQYF.

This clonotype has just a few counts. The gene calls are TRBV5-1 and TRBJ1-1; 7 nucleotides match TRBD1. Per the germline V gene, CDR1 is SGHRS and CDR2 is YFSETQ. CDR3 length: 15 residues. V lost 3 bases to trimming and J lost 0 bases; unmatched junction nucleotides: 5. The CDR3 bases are TGCGCCAGCAGCTGGGGCGACAGGGTGAACACTGAAGCTTTCTTT. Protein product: CASSWGDRVNTEAFF.

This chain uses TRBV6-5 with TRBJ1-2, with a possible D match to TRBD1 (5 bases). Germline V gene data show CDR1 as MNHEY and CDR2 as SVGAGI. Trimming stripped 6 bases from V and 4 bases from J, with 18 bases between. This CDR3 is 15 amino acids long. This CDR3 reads CASSQTTAWVYGYTF. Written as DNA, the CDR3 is TGTGCCAGCAGCCAAACGACAGCCTGGGTCTATGGCTACACCTTC.

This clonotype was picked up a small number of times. CDR3 coding DNA: TGTGCCACCAGCGGACGGACGGACAATCAGCCCCAGCATTTT. The encoded protein is CATSGRTDNQPQHF. The chain combines TRBV15 with TRBJ1-5; D call uncertain. V gave up 5 bases and J gave up 3 bases, with 11 bases separating them. The germline V gene encodes CDR1 LNHNV and CDR2 YYDKDF (reference sequence). This CDR3 is 14 amino acids long.

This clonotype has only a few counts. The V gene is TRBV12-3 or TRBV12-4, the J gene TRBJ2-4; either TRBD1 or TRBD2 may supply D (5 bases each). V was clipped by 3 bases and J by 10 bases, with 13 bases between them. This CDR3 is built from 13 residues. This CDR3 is CASSLGEKGIQYF. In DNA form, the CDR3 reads TGTGCCAGCAGTTTGGGGGAAAAGGGGATTCAGTACTTC.

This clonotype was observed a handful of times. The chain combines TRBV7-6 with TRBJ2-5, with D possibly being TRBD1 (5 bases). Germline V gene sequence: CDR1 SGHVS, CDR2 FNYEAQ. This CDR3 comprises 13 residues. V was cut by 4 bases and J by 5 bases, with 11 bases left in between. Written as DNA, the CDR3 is TGTGCCAGCAGCTCTCAGGGCCGGGAGACCCAGTACTTC. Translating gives CASSSQGRETQYF.

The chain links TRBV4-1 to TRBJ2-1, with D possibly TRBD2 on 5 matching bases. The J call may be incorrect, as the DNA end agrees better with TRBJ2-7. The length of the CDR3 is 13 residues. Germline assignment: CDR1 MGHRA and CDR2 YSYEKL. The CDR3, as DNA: TGCGCCAGCAGCCAAGACACTCGGGATGAGCAGTACTTC. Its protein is CASSQDTRDEQYF.

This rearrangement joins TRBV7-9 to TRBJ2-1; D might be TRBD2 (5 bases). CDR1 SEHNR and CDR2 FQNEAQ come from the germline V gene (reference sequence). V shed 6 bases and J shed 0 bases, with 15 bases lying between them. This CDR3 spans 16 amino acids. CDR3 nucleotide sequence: TGTGCCAGCAGTCCCACGGTGGGGAGCTCCTACAATGAGCAGTTCTTC. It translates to CASSPTVGSSYNEQFF.

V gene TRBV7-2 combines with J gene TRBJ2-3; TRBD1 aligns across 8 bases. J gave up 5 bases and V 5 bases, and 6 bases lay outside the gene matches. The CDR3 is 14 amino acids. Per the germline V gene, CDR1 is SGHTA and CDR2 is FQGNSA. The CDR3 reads CASSVGTGGDTQYF. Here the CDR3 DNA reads TGTGCCAGCAGCGTCGGGACAGGCGGAGATACGCAGTATTTT.

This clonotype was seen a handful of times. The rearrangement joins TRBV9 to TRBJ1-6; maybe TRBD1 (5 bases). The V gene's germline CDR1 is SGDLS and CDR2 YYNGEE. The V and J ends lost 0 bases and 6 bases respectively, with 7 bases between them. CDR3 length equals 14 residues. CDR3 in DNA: TGTGCCAGCAGCGTAGGAGGGGCTAATTCACCCCTCCACTTT. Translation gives CASSVGGANSPLHF.